The clone carrying this T cell receptor (beta chain) turned up a few times. The data originate from a study of CD8+ T cells in alopecia areata. The authors extracted RNA and reverse transcribed it into cDNA as the sequencing template. Assay: immunoSEQ multiplex PCR; the TCRdb copy retains only in-frame clones and omits some. Altogether hundreds of thousands of clones are present, 60% being singletons, with the ten largest covering 0.75% to 0.95%. Treatment here: oral pan-JAK inhibitor, 5-10 mg twice daily. Trimming removed 10 bases at V and 6 bases at J, with 0 bases between. The CDR3 is made up of 8 amino acids. Germline V gene lookup returns CDR1 MNHEY and CDR2 SVGAGI.

The sequences come from CD4+ T cells sorted from blood, collected around week 54, from a patient treated with tofacitinib. This receptor was obtained from a human donor with alopecia areata. The genes are TRBV6-5 and TRBJ1-4; D call uncertain. CDR3 in DNA: TGTGCCAATGAAAAACTGTTTTTT. Translating gives CANEKLFF.